The rows below give T cell receptor beta chains drawn from one sample of a study of blood T cell repertoires in COVID-19. TCRdb's copy holds only in-frame clones and misses some; the assay was immunoSEQ multiplex PCR. The top ten clones hold around 0.9% of a sample with some 300,000 clones, approximately 86% of them seen once. Sequences were obtained from PBMCs or T cells enriched from blood (not recorded which). All receptors derive from a woman aged 25 to 45 who had recovered from COVID-19. CDR3s include the opening cysteine and the closing phenylalanine or tryptophan. Each record gives: D gene, V gene, J gene, clone size, CDR3 protein, CDR3 DNA. A D gene is named only where the DNA matches it firmly. The size of a clone is reported for some rows only, either as once, few or many, or as a class for expanded clones.

>NA|TRBV18|TRBJ1-4|once
CASSPRGTNEKLFF
TGTGCCAGCTCACCCCGAGGAACTAATGAAAAACTGTTTTTT
>NA|TRBV28|TRBJ1-6|NA
CASSLSNSPLHF
TGTGCCAGCAGTCTCTCTAATTCACCCCTCCACTTT
>NA|TRBV6-5|TRBJ1-2|NA
CASSWRQNYGYTF
TGTGCCAGCAGTTGGAGACAGAACTATGGCTACACCTTC
>TRBD2|TRBV9|TRBJ2-2|NA
CASGGKAGGPHGELFF
TGTGCCAGCGGAGGCAAAGCGGGGGGGCCGCACGGGGAGCTGTTTTTT
>NA|TRBV2|TRBJ1-2|once
CASSGGSTYGYTF
TGTGCCAGCAGTGGAGGGTCTACCTATGGCTACACCTTC
>NA|TRBV28|TRBJ1-2|few
CASSPYEYGYTF
TGTGCCAGCAGTCCTTACGAGTATGGCTACACCTTC
>TRBD2|TRBV28|TRBJ2-1|NA
CASHTSGNEQFF
TGTGCCAGCCACACTAGCGGCAATGAGCAGTTCTTC
>TRBD1|TRBV2|TRBJ1-2|NA
CASPGQPSPAYGYTF
TGTGCCAGCCCGGGACAGCCCTCACCAGCTTATGGCTACACCTTC
>NA|TRBV12-3/TRBV12-4|TRBJ2-1|NA
CASTLGDYNEQFF
TGTGCCAGCACTCTGGGCGACTACAATGAGCAGTTCTTC
>TRBD1|TRBV15|TRBJ1-6|NA
CATSRDRDRVSPLHF
TGTGCCACCAGCAGAGATCGGGACAGGGTCTCACCCCTCCACTTT
>NA|TRBV10-1|TRBJ1-2|few
CASTGFPLRYYGYTF
TGCGCCAGCACAGGATTCCCCCTACGGTACTATGGCTACACCTTC
>TRBD1|TRBV3-1/TRBV3-2|TRBJ1-6|NA
CASSRTGKGSPLHF
TGTGCCAGCAGTAGGACAGGGAAAGGATCACCCCTCCACTTT
>TRBD2|TRBV6-6|TRBJ2-1|once
CASQTPGLASYNEQFF
TGTGCCAGCCAGACTCCGGGACTAGCGAGTTACAATGAGCAGTTCTTC
>TRBD1|TRBV19|TRBJ1-4|once
CASSDTGGGNEKLFF
TGTGCCAGTAGTGACACAGGGGGAGGTAATGAAAAACTGTTTTTT
>TRBD1|TRBV27|TRBJ1-2|NA
CASSSPRQGNYGYTF
TGTGCCAGCAGTTCGCCTCGACAGGGGAACTATGGCTACACCTTC
>TRBD2|TRBV18|TRBJ2-1|NA
CASSPLLAGVSDEQFF
TGTGCCAGCTCACCATTACTAGCGGGAGTCTCCGATGAGCAGTTCTTC
>NA|TRBV4-3|TRBJ1-1|NA
CASSPHLSSRGGEAFF
TGCGCCAGCAGCCCCCACCTTTCCTCCAGGGGCGGCGAAGCTTTCTTT
>NA|TRBV7-3|TRBJ2-3|NA
CASSLTGGEADTQYF
TGTGCCAGCAGCTTAACGGGAGGAGAGGCAGATACGCAGTATTTT